The 29 T cell receptor beta chains in this list originate from one sample, sequenced in a study of OX40 agonist ivuxolimab in advanced cancers. The table came from immunoSEQ multiplex PCR; TCRdb's copy has only in-frame clones and leaves some out. The profile shows roughly 35,000 clones, approximately 81% of them singletons. Here the sequenced sample was CD4+ or CD8+ T cells sorted from blood, taken in a trial of the OX40 agonist ivuxolimab. Source of these receptors: an adult with an advanced solid tumor such as melanoma, head and neck, liver or kidney cancer.

This clone was seen a few times. The chain joins TRBV6-5 to TRBJ1-2; no definite D call. Trimming took off 4 bases at V and 4 bases at J, with 10 bases between the two ends. CDR3 length: 13 residues. The germline gives CDR1 MNHEY, CDR2 SVGAGI. The CDR3 protein is CASSSANIYGYTF. CDR3 bases: TGTGCCAGCAGTTCCGCTAACATCTATGGCTACACCTTC.

This chain connects TRBV6-5 to TRBJ1-2; TRBD1 is a possible D gene (5 bases). The V end was cut by 10 bases, the J end by 8 bases, with 14 bases between. Germline CDR1 reads MNHEY; CDR2 reads SVGAGI. This CDR3 has 11 residues. CDR3 in DNA: TGTGCCACCTGGGGGGACGACGGCTACACCTTC. This gives the protein CATWGDDGYTF.

This chain uses TRBV4-3 with TRBJ1-5; D is unclear. CDR1 is LGHNA, CDR2 YSLEER, per germline. This CDR3 has 14 residues. V lost 0 bases to trimming and J lost 5 bases, with 8 bases between them. The CDR3 spells CASSQDKRDQPQHF. The CDR3 DNA sequence: TGCGCCAGCAGCCAAGATAAACGCGATCAGCCCCAGCATTTT.

The chain has TRBV7-2 and TRBJ2-7, with no clear D. Germline V gene lookup returns CDR1 SGHTA and CDR2 FQGNSA. With 5 bases removed from V and 3 bases from J, the gap between germline ends came to 11 bases. The CDR3 has 13 amino acids. The CDR3 nucleotides are TGTGCCAGCAGCCAGAACAGACTCTACGAGCAGTACTTC. As protein: CASSQNRLYEQYF.

This rearrangement joins TRBV5-1 to TRBJ1-1, with D possibly being TRBD1 (5 bases). The CDR3 runs to 14 residues. Germline CDR1 is SGHRS and CDR2 is YFSETQ. Trimming cost V 4 bases and J 1 base, with 11 bases left between them. CDR3 in amino acids: CASSGTGGNTEAFF. As DNA, the CDR3 is TGCGCCAGCAGCGGGACCGGGGGGAACACTGAAGCTTTCTTT.

The rearrangement links TRBV7-2 to TRBJ2-7; 7 bases map to TRBD1. The V segment lost 5 bases and the J segment 0 bases; nucleotides outside the gene matches: 10. The germline gives CDR1 SGHTA, CDR2 FQGNSA. There are 16 residues in the CDR3. The CDR3 DNA is TGTGCCAGCAGCAGTCCCGGGACAGCCTACTCCTACGAGCAGTACTTC. Translation gives CASSSPGTAYSYEQYF.

The V call is TRBV28, the J call TRBJ1-5; perhaps TRBD1 as D (6 bases). CDR3 length: 14 residues. V dropped 7 bases and J dropped 6 bases, with 16 bases sitting between them. Germline V CDR1 and CDR2: MDHEN, SYDVKM. The CDR3 coding sequence is TGTGCCAGCAACCTCGGGCAGGGGAGTCAGCCCCAGCATTTT. Translating gives CASNLGQGSQPQHF.

This rearrangement joins TRBV7-2 to TRBJ1-1, with 10 nucleotides matching TRBD1. Trimming removed 0 bases from V and 6 bases from J; junction bases left unmatched: 10. CDR1 and CDR2 from the germline V gene are SGHTA and FQGNSA. This CDR3 comprises 17 residues. This chain's CDR3 is CASSLARFGTGASEAFF. In nucleotides, the CDR3 is TGTGCCAGCAGCTTAGCGCGGTTTGGGACAGGGGCATCTGAAGCTTTCTTT.

The V gene is TRBV5-4, the J gene TRBJ2-5, with D perhaps matching TRBD2 (6 bases). The CDR3 loop spans 15 amino acids. V was pared by 3 bases and J by 2 bases, with 14 bases between. Germline CDR1 SGHNT, CDR2 YYREEE (reference sequence). CDR3 sequence reads: CASSSTGEPQETQYF. For the CDR3, the DNA is TGTGCCAGCAGCTCCACGGGGGAGCCGCAAGAGACCCAGTACTTC.

This clone was observed a handful of times. V usage is TRBV5-1 and J usage is TRBJ1-1; maybe TRBD1 (5 bases). The germline CDR1 and CDR2 sequences are SGHRS and YFSETQ. This CDR3 comprises 16 residues. Trimming pared 4 bases from V and 4 bases from J, leaving 20 bases between. The CDR3 loop is CASSEGRTDTSTEAFF. The CDR3 DNA is TGCGCCAGCAGCGAAGGCCGGACGGACACAAGCACTGAAGCTTTCTTT.

This rearrangement joins TRBV5-4 to TRBJ2-3, with TRBD2 matching 8 bases. V was pared by 4 bases and J by 5 bases, with 12 bases of the junction left unmatched. Germline V CDR1 and CDR2: SGHNT, YYREEE (reference sequence). This CDR3 region has 16 residues. In DNA form, the CDR3 reads TGTGCCAGCAGCCCGTCTGCGGGAGGACGTAGAGATACGCAGTATTTT. It codes for CASSPSAGGRRDTQYF.

V usage is TRBV5-4 and J usage is TRBJ2-1; perhaps D is TRBD1 or TRBD2 (5 bases each). There are 13 residues in the CDR3. Germline lookup yields CDR1 SGHNT and CDR2 YYREEE (reference sequence). With 6 bases removed from V and 8 bases from J, the gap between germline ends came to 15 bases. CDR3 loop: CASTGKIGDEQFF. CDR3 coding DNA: TGTGCCAGCACAGGGAAGATCGGGGATGAGCAGTTCTTC.

The chain employs TRBV19 and TRBJ2-7; D remains ambiguous. The CDR3 has 13 amino acids. Germline lookup yields CDR1 LNHDA and CDR2 SQIVND (reference sequence). V was trimmed by 3 bases and J by 3 bases, leaving 9 bases between them. This chain's CDR3 is CASSISRNYEQYF. The CDR3 region has the DNA TGTGCCAGTAGTATTAGTCGGAACTACGAGCAGTACTTC.

This clone was recorded a few times. This sequence joins TRBV19 and TRBJ1-2; a weak D match, TRBD1 (5 bases). The ends were cut back, 3 bases at V and 1 base at J, with 9 bases in the middle. The CDR3 extends over 14 amino acids. Germline values: CDR1 LNHDA, CDR2 SQIVND (reference sequence). CDR3 region: CASSIQGFNYGYTF. The CDR3 DNA reads TGTGCCAGTAGTATTCAGGGTTTTAACTATGGCTACACCTTC.

This clone was recorded only once. The gene calls are TRBV6-5 and TRBJ2-2; TRBD2 agrees at 9 bases. V was pared by 4 bases and J by 6 bases, with 9 bases of the junction left unmatched. The length of the CDR3 is 16 residues. Germline assignment: CDR1 MNHEY and CDR2 SVGAGI. CDR3 in DNA: TGTGCCAGCAGTTCTTCTAGCGGGACGGCCTCCGGGGAGCTGTTTTTT. Its protein product is CASSSSSGTASGELFF.

The chain links TRBV4-1 to TRBJ1-5; D is unresolved. V gave up 3 bases and J gave up 3 bases, with 9 bases separating them. This CDR3 is built from 14 residues. CDR1 and CDR2 from the germline V gene are MGHRA and YSYEKL. The CDR3 DNA follows: TGCGCCAGCAGCCAGGACGGGTACAATCAGCCCCAGCATTTT. This encodes CASSQDGYNQPQHF.

V is TRBV5-4 and J is TRBJ1-2; D gene unclear. Germline V lookup: CDR1 SGHNT, CDR2 YYREEE (reference sequence). V was clipped by 0 bases and J by 4 bases, with 10 bases between them. The CDR3 is 14 residues long. The CDR3 loop reads CASSLERGSYGYTF. The CDR3, as DNA: TGTGCCAGCAGCTTGGAACGCGGTAGCTATGGCTACACCTTC.

This chain connects TRBV4-3 to TRBJ2-4, with a tentative D call TRBD1 (5 bases). This CDR3 is 16 amino acids long. Germline CDR1 and CDR2: LGHNA and YSLEER. V lost 2 bases and J 0 bases, leaving 11 bases between the germline ends. The CDR3 is CASSQSGHLAKNIQYF. Written as DNA, the CDR3 is TGCGCCAGCAGCCAATCAGGACACCTAGCCAAAAACATTCAGTACTTC.

The chain employs TRBV28 and TRBJ2-5, with a weak D call TRBD2 (7 bases). Trimming cost V 7 bases and J 5 bases, with 20 bases left between them. Germline loops: CDR1 MDHEN, CDR2 SYDVKM. The CDR3 is made up of 15 amino acids. DNA for the CDR3: TGTGCCAGCACTAACAGGGAGGGAGGGAGCGAGACCCAGTACTTC. This codes for CASTNREGGSETQYF.

This sequence joins TRBV5-1 and TRBJ1-3, with D hard to call. Looked up from germline, CDR1 is SGHRS and CDR2 is YFSETQ. Trimming removed 4 bases from V and 0 bases from J, with 14 bases in between. The CDR3 totals 16 residues. In nucleotides, the CDR3 is TGCGCCAGCAGCCGGGAGGGCCTTAACTCTGGAAACACCATATATTTT. Amino acid sequence: CASSREGLNSGNTIYF.

J is TRBJ2-1 and V is TRBV6-4, with 7 bases matching TRBD2. The germline V gene has CDR1 MRHNA and CDR2 SNTAGT. The CDR3 covers 15 residues. V trimming: 3 bases; J trimming: 0 bases; junction bases outside the gene matches: 2. In nucleotides, the CDR3 is TGTGCCAGCAGTGAGGGGGGGAGCTCCTACAATGAGCAGTTCTTC. It yields the protein CASSEGGSSYNEQFF.

The chain is built from TRBV5-5 and TRBJ2-2, with D possibly matching TRBD1 (5 bases). In germline, CDR1 is SGHKS, CDR2 YYEKEE (reference sequence). This CDR3 spans 17 amino acids. Trimming stripped 1 base from V and 0 bases from J, with 13 bases between. The CDR3 nucleotides are TGTGCCAGCAGCTTGAACCCGGACATACCGAACACCGGGGAGCTGTTTTTT. Translation gives CASSLNPDIPNTGELFF. Full variable domain (missing parts from reference TRBV5-5 and TRBJ2-2): DAGVTQSPTHLIKTRGQQVTLRCSPISGHKSVSWYQQVLGQGPQFIFQYYEKEERGRGNFPDRFSARQFPNYSSELNVNALLLGDSALYLCASSLNPDIPNTGELFFGEGSRLTVL.

The chain joins TRBV7-3 to TRBJ2-1; D unclear. This CDR3 contains 12 residues. Germline V gene sequence: CDR1 SGHTA, CDR2 FQGTGA. Trimming pared 5 bases from V and 8 bases from J, leaving 10 bases between. CDR3 nucleotide sequence: TGTGCCAGCAGCCCGGGTGGCGATGAGCAGTTCTTC. Translation: CASSPGGDEQFF. Together with reference TRBV7-3 and TRBJ2-1, the CDR3 gives the full variable domain: GAGVSQTPSNKVTEKGKYVELRCDPISGHTALYWYRQSLGQGPEFLIYFQGTGAADDSGLPNDRFFAVRPEGSVSTLKIQRTERGDSAVYLCASSPGGDEQFFGPGTRLTVL.

The chain combines TRBV18 with TRBJ1-5, with a tentative D call TRBD1 (5 bases). Trimming took 3 bases from V and 4 from J, leaving 10 bases between them. Germline loops: CDR1 KGHSH, CDR2 LQKENI. The CDR3 sequence is 14 residues long. The CDR3 DNA sequence: TGTGCCAGCTCACCCGGCGGGGGGAATCAGCCCCAGCATTTT. This translates into CASSPGGGNQPQHF.

The J gene is TRBJ2-2, the V gene TRBV7-2; 7 nucleotides match TRBD2. Germline V lookup: CDR1 SGHTA, CDR2 FQGNSA. This CDR3 contains 14 residues. Trimming removed 4 bases from V and 5 bases from J; junction bases left unmatched: 4. The CDR3 region is CASSYRGGTGELFF. The CDR3 DNA reads TGTGCCAGCAGCTACCGCGGGGGTACCGGGGAGCTGTTTTTT.

The chain couples TRBV7-9 to TRBJ2-5, with unresolved D. The CDR3 loop spans 18 amino acids. Germline loops: CDR1 SEHNR, CDR2 FQNEAQ (reference sequence). Trimming removed 5 bases at V and 0 bases at J, with 22 bases between. CDR3 coding DNA: TGTGCCAGCAGCCGTTTTACAGCGTCAAATTGGTACCAAGAGACCCAGTACTTC. Translated, it gives CASSRFTASNWYQETQYF.

This clone was found a few times. This chain joins TRBV7-2 and TRBJ2-4, with 7 nucleotides matching TRBD1. The germline V gene encodes CDR1 SGHTA and CDR2 FQGNSA. CDR3 size: 16 residues. Germline trimming cut 1 base from V and 8 bases from J; bases unmatched to any gene: 11. This CDR3 is CASSLDRGQYGDIQYF. CDR3 nucleotide sequence: TGTGCCAGCAGCTTAGACAGGGGCCAATATGGGGACATTCAGTACTTC.

As concerns this clone: The sample carries other DNA sequences with the same CDR3. The chain couples TRBV6-1 to TRBJ1-2; 7 bases line up with TRBD1. The germline gives CDR1 MNHNS, CDR2 SASEGT. J gave up 1 base and V 6 bases, and 2 bases lay outside the gene matches. The CDR3 totals 13 residues. CDR3 nucleotide sequence: TGTGCCAGCAGCGGGACAGTTAACTATGGCTACACCTTC. It is translated as CASSGTVNYGYTF.

This clone counts as medium-sized (0.01 to 0.1%). Other DNA sequences within the sample encode an identical CDR3. V usage is TRBV12-5 and J usage is TRBJ1-1, with D possibly being TRBD1 (5 bases). Trimming removed 6 bases from V and 3 bases from J, with 8 bases in between. CDR3 size: 12 residues. CDR1 and CDR2 from the germline V gene are LGHNT and FRNRAP. The CDR3 DNA reads TGTGCTAGTGGCCGAGGGGACACTGAAGCTTTCTTT. Encoded protein: CASGRGDTEAFF. Complete variable domain (other parts from reference TRBV12-5 and TRBJ1-1): DARVTQTPRHKVTEMGQEVTMRCQPILGHNTVFWYRQTMMQGLELLAYFRNRAPLDDSGMPKDRFSAEMPDATLATLKIQPSEPRDSAVYFCASGRGDTEAFFGQGTRLTVV.